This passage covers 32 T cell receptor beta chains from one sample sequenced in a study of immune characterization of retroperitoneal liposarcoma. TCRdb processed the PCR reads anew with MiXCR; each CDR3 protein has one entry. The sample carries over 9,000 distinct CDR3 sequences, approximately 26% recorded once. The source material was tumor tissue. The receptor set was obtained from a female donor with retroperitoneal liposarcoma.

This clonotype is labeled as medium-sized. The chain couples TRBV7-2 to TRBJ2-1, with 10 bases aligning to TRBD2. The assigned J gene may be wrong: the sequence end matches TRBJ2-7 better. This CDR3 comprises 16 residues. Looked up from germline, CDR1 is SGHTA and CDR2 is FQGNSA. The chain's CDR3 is CASSFPSGSSYNEQYF. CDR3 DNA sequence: TGTGCCAGCAGCTTTCCTAGCGGGAGCTCCTACAATGAGCAGTACTTC.

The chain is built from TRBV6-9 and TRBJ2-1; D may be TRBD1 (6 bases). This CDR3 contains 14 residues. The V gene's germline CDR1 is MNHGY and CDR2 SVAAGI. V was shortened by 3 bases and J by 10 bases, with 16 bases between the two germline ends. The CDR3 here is CASSYMSGTNEQFF. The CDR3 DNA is TGTGCCAGCAGTTACATGTCAGGGACAAACGAGCAGTTCTTC.

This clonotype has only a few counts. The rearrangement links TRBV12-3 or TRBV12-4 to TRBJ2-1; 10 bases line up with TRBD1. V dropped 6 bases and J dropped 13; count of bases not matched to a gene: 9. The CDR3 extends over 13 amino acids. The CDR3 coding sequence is TGTGCCAGCAGAGGGACAGGGGTAGAGACCCAGTTCTTC. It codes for CASRGTGVETQFF.

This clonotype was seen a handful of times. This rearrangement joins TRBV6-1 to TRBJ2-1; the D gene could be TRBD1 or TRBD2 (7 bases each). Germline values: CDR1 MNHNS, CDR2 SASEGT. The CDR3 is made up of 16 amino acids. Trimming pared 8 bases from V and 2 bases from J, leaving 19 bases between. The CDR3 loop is CASSQGEGAAYNEQFF. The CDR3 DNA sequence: TGTGCCAGCTCCCAGGGGGAGGGAGCTGCCTACAATGAGCAGTTCTTC.

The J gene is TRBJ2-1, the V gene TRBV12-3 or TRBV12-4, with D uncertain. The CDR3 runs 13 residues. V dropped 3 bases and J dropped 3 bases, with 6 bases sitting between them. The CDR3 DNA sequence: TGTGCCAGCAGTTTTGTGAACTACAATGAGCAGTTCTTC. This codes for CASSFVNYNEQFF.

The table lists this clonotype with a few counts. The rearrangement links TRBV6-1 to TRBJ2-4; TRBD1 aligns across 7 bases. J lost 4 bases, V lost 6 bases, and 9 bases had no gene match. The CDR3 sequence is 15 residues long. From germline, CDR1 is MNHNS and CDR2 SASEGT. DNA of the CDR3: TGTGCCAGCAGGCCCGACAGGGCCGGGAAAAACATTCAGTACTTC. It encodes CASRPDRAGKNIQYF.

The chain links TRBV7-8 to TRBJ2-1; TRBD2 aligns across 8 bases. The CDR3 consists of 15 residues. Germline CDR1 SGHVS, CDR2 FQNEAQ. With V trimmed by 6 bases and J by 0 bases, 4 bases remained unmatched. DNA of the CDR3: TGTGCCAGCAGGCTAGCGGGTCTCTCCTACAATGAGCAGTTCTTC. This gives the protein CASRLAGLSYNEQFF.

CDR3 loop: CASSQERSPYGYTF. For the CDR3, the DNA is TGCGCCAGCAGCCAAGAACGGAGTCCCTATGGCTACACCTTC. V and J are TRBV4-1 and TRBJ1-2; D unresolved. Trimming pared 0 bases from V and 4 bases from J, leaving 9 bases between. CDR3 length equals 14 residues. Germline values: CDR1 MGHRA, CDR2 YSYEKL.

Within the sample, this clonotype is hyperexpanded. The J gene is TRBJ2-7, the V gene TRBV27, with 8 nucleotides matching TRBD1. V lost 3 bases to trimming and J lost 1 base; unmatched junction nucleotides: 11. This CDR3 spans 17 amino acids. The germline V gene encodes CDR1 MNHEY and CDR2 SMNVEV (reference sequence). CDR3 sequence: CASSFQAGTGISYEQYF. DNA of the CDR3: TGTGCCAGCAGTTTTCAGGCAGGGACAGGAATTTCCTACGAGCAGTACTTC.

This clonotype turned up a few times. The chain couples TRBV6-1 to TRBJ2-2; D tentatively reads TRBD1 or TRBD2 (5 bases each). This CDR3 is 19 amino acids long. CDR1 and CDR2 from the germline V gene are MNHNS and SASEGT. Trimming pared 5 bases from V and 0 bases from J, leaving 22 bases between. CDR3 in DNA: TGTGCCAGCAGTTTGTTCTTCCACCCCGGGACCGCGAACACCGGGGAGCTGTTTTTT. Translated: CASSLFFHPGTANTGELFF.

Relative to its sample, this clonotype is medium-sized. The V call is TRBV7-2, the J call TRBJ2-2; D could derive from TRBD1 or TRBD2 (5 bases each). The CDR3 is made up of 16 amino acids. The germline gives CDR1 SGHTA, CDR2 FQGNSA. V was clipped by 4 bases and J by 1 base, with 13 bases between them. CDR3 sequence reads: CASSSGTTLNTGELFF. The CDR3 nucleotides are TGTGCCAGCAGCTCCGGGACGACCTTGAACACCGGGGAGCTGTTTTTT.

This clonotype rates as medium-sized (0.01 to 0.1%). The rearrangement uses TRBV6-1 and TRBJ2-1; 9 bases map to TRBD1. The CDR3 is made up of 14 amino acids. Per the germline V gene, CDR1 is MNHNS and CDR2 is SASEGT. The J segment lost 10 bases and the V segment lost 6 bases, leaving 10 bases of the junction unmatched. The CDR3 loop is CASREPGQGVEQFF. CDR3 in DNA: TGTGCCAGCAGGGAACCGGGACAGGGAGTCGAGCAGTTCTTC.

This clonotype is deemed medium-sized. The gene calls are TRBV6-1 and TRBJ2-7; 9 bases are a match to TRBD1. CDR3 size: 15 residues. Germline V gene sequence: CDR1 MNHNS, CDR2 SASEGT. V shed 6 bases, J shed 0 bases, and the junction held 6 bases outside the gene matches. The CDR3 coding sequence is TGTGCCAGCAGGAGGGACAGGGAGAGCTCCTACGAGCAGTACTTC. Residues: CASRRDRESSYEQYF.

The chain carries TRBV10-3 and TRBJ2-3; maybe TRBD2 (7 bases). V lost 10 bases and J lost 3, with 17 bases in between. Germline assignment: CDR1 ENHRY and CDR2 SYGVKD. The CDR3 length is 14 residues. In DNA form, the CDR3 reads TGTGCCACCATGACTAGCCAGGGGACAGATACGCAGTATTTT. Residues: CATMTSQGTDTQYF.

The CDR3 DNA sequence: TGTGCCAGCAGCTTAGCTGGGACAGGGGGTGCGAGGGATACGCAGTATTTT. Amino acid sequence: CASSLAGTGGARDTQYF. This sequence joins TRBV7-6 and TRBJ2-3; 11 bases are a match to TRBD1. J gave up 6 bases and V 0 bases, and 8 bases lay outside the gene matches. The CDR3 extends over 17 amino acids. The germline V gene encodes CDR1 SGHVS and CDR2 FNYEAQ.

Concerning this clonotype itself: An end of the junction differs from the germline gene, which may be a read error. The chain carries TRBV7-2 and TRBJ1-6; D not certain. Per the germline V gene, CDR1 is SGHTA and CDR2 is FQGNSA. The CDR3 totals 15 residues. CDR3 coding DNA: TGTGCCAGCAGCTTATCTCCTAGCCTCTCCTACGAGCAGTACTTT. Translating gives CASSLSPSLSYEQYF.

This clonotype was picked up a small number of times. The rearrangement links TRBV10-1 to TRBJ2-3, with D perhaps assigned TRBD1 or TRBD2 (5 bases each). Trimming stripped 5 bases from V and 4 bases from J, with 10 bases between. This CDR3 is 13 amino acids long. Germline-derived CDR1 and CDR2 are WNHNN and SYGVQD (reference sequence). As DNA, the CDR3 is TGCGCCAGCAGTCGGGGCAAAGCAGATACGCAGTATTTT. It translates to CASSRGKADTQYF.

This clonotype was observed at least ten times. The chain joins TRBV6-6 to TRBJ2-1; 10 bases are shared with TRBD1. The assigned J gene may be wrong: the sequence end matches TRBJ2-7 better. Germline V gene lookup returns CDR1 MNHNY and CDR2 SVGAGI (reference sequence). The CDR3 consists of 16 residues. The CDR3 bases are TGTGCCAGCAGTTACTCCGTTTCGGGACAGGGGTCAGAGCAGTACTTC. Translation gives CASSYSVSGQGSEQYF.

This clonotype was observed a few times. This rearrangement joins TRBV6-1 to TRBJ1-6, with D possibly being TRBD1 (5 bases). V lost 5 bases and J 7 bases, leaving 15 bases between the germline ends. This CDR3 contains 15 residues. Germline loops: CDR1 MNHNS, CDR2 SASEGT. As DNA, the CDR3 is TGTGCCAGCAGTAGGCCCGGGCAGGGAAATTCACCCCTCCACTTT. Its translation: CASSRPGQGNSPLHF.

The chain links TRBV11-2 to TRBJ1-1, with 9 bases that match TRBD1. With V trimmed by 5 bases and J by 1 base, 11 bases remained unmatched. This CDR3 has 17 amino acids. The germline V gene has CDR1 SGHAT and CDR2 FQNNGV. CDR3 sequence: CASSAAEGTGPNTEAFF. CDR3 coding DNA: TGTGCCAGCAGCGCGGCCGAAGGGACAGGGCCGAACACTGAAGCTTTCTTT.

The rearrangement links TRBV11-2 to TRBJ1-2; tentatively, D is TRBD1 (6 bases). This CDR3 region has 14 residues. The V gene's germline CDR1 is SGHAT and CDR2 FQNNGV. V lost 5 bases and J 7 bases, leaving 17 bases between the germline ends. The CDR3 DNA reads TGTGCCAGCAGCCCCAGAGTCAGGGGCGGTGGCTACACCTTC. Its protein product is CASSPRVRGGGYTF.

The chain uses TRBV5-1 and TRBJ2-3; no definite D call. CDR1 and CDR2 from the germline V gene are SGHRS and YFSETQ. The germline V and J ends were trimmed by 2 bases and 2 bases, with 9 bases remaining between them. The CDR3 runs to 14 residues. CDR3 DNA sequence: TGCGCCAGCAGCTTCGGATCCCCCACAGATACGCAGTATTTT. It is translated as CASSFGSPTDTQYF.

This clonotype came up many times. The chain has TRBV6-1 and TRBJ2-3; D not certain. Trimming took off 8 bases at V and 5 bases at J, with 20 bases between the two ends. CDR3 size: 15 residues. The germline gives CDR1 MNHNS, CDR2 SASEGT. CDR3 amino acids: CASANPRGGKDTQYF. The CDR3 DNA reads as TGTGCCAGCGCTAACCCCCGCGGTGGGAAAGATACGCAGTATTTT.

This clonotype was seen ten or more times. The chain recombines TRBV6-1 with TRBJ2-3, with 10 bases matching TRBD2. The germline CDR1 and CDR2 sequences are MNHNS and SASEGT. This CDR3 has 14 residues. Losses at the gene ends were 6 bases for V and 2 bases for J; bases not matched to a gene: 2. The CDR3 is CASRLAGPTDTQYF. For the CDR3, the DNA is TGTGCCAGCAGACTAGCGGGGCCCACAGATACGCAGTATTTT.

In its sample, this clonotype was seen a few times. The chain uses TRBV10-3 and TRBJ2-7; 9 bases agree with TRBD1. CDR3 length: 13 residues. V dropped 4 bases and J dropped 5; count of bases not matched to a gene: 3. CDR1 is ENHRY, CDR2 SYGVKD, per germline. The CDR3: CAISGTGGHEQYF. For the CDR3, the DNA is TGTGCCATCAGTGGAACAGGGGGCCACGAGCAGTACTTC.

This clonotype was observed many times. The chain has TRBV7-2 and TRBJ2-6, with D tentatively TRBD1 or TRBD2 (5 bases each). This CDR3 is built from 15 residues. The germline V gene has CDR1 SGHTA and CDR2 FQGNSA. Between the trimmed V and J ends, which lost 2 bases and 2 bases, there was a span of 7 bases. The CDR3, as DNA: TGTGCCAGCAGCTTACGGGGCCCTGGGGCCAACGTCCTGACTTTC. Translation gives CASSLRGPGANVLTF.

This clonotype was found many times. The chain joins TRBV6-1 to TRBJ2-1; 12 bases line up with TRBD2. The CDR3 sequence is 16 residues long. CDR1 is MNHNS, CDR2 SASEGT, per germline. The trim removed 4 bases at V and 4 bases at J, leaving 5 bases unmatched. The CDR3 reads CASSGGGLAGYNEQFF. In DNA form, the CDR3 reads TGTGCCAGCAGTGGGGGGGGACTAGCGGGTTACAATGAGCAGTTCTTC.

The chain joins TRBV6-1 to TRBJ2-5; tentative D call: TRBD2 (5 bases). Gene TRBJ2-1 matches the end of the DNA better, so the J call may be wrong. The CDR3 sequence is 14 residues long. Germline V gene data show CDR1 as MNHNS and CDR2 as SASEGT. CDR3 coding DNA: TGTGCCAGCAAGCCGGTGGGAGACTTCGGTGAGCAGTTCTTC. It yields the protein CASKPVGDFGEQFF.

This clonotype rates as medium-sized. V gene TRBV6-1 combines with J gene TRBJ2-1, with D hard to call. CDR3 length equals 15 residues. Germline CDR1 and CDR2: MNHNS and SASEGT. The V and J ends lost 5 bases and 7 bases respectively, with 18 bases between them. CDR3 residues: CASSQATYRLNEQFF. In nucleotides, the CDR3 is TGTGCCAGCAGTCAGGCTACATACCGGCTTAATGAGCAGTTCTTC.

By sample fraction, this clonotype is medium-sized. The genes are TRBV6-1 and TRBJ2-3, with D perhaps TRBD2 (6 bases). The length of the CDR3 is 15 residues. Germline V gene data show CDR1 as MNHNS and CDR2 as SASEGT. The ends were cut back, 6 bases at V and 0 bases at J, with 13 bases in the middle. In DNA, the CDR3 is TGTGCCAGCAGCGGCGGGATCCACAGCACAGATACGCAGTATTTT. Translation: CASSGGIHSTDTQYF.

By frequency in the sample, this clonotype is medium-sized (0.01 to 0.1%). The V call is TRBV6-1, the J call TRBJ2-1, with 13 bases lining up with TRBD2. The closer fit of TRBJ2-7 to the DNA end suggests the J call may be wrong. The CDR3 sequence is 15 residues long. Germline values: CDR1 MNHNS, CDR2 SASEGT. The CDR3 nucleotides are TGTGCCAGCACCCTAAGGACTAGCGGGAGTGGGGAGCAGTACTTC. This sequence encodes CASTLRTSGSGEQYF.

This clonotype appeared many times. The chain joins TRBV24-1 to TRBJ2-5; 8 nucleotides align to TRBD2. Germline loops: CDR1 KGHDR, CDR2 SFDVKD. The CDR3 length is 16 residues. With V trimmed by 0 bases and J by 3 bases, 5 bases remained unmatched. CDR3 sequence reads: CATSDLHFGGEETQYF. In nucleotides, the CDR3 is TGTGCCACCAGTGATTTGCATTTCGGGGGGGAAGAGACCCAGTACTTC.